These T cell receptor beta chains were read from a single sample in a study of OX40 agonist ivuxolimab in advanced cancers. Sequenced by immunoSEQ multiplex PCR; TCRdb stores in-frame clones only, minus some. The sample has about 100,000 clones; 70% to 90% are singletons. Source: CD4+ or CD8+ T cells sorted from blood, taken in a trial of the OX40 agonist ivuxolimab. The receptors derive from an adult with an advanced solid tumor such as melanoma, head and neck, liver or kidney cancer. The conserved cysteine and the conserved F or W are not part of the CDR3 here. The order of the fields is clone size, V gene, CDR3 protein. Clone sizes are given selectively: once, few, many, or a class where the clone is expanded.

- TRBV6-6 ASSPSSRESTDTQY
- TRBV7-2 ASSPQAGGEEQF
- TRBV5-1 ASSLSLAGAGELF
- TRBV27 ASRSSGASGNTIY
- TRBV5-4 ASSFTGSGANVLT
- TRBV30 ACNRGGATDTQY
- TRBV11-2 ASSSRDTQY
- TRBV7-3 ASSLGQGYYNEQF
- TRBV27 ASSLRAGRGETQY
- TRBV7-7 ASSMGTGGPQETQY
- TRBV5-6 ASSLRQGSFSGNTIY
- TRBV7-9 ASSLALGARRSGGYT
- TRBV2 ASSEAARLTQY
- TRBV7-3 ASSLAPTTSNEQF
- TRBV7-9 ASSPLSQTGNTEAF
- TRBV7-6 ASGGSGNTIY
- TRBV19 ASSIFLRRNTEAF
- TRBV4-1 ASSQDRSSFDEQY
- TRBV7-9 ASSLAGFNQPQH
- TRBV6-1 ASSEVGGTTNEKLF
- TRBV9 ASSRRNYGYT
- TRBV5-6 ASSRGDRGNYGYT
- TRBV6-5 ASSYLGGFSTYEQY
once TRBV6-1 ASGGRSTDTQY
- TRBV11-2 ASSFIGGGGNEQF
- TRBV5-1 ASSLGWTGRIAGQAPYEQY
- TRBV29-1 SVGGDSYEQY
- TRBV12-5 ASGLVLGTRQDTQY
- TRBV20-1 SVEGNEQF
- TRBV6-6 ASSKPGSYEQY
- TRBV19 ASSPRGKYGYT
- TRBV27 ASSLSGNYEQY
few TRBV5-4 ASSEQQGNTEAF
- TRBV6-1 ASFLGRTMNTEAF
- TRBV9 ASSLGSGNTIY
- TRBV6-6 ASSYPPDGGYGYT
- TRBV11-3 ASSLTPEALEAF
- TRBV6-5 ASKEINYGYT
- TRBV6-1 ASSASTPRGTGVGNTIY
- TRBV4-1 ASSLGAQAGMNTEAF
- TRBV27 ASSSRAVSGANVLT
- TRBV6-4 ASSDNGTLDGRWGYNEQF
- TRBV5-1 ASSLSDSMNYGYT
- TRBV7-9 ASSLAGSGPNQPQH
- TRBV7-2 ASSPRVLAANNEQF
- TRBV7-2 ASSRQGSGANVLT
- TRBV5-1 ASSDPGRVEGYT
- TRBV7-3 ASSLTGTGGLRVNTEAF
- TRBV6-4 ASSDGALNSPLH
- TRBV18 ASSSPGQGGYNEQF
- TRBV21-1 ASSKRGWRGRDRFWRAKNIQY
few TRBV18 ASSPLTPRSTPDGYT
- TRBV6-1 ASIRTGAGNQPQH
- TRBV6-5 ASSSGPYVNEQY
- TRBV6-5 ASSIDRYQPQH
- TRBV19 ASMVQGTTFMNTEAF